These 5 T cell receptor beta chains were sequenced from one sample in a study of control samples from healthy donors and cancer patients. Using immunoSEQ multiplex PCR, the repertoire was profiled, and TCRdb retains in-frame clones only, with some absent. The sample yields approximately 220,000 clones, roughly 94% seen once. Sequenced: blood. All receptors come from a man aged 45-65 years in good health.

CDR3 sequence reads: CATSRDRAGGSYNEQFF. The CDR3 DNA is TGTGCCACCAGCAGAGATCGCGCGGGGGGCTCCTACAATGAGCAGTTCTTC. The chain couples TRBV15 to TRBJ2-1; 8 positions agree with TRBD2. The CDR3 covers 17 residues. The J segment lost 0 bases and the V segment lost 0 bases, leaving 4 bases of the junction unmatched. Germline-derived CDR1 and CDR2 are LNHNV and YYDKDF (reference sequence).

V is TRBV28 and J is TRBJ1-4; D not resolved. The V gene lost 8 bases and the J gene lost 0 bases, with 10 bases spanning the gap. From germline, CDR1 is MDHEN and CDR2 SYDVKM. This CDR3 is built from 14 residues. The CDR3 bases are TGTGCCAGCCAAGAGGGATCAACTAATGAAAAACTGTTTTTT. Translation gives CASQEGSTNEKLFF.

This sequence joins TRBV5-1 and TRBJ2-5, with 9 bases that match TRBD1. This CDR3 has 15 residues. Germline values: CDR1 SGHRS, CDR2 YFSETQ. The V segment lost 4 bases and the J segment 4 bases; nucleotides outside the gene matches: 8. CDR3 sequence (DNA): TGCGCCAGCAGCCCGGGACAGGGCCTAGGAGAGACCCAGTACTTC. Its translation: CASSPGQGLGETQYF.

V gene TRBV27 combines with J gene TRBJ2-7, with a tentative D call TRBD1 (6 bases). This CDR3 is 14 amino acids long. CDR1 is MNHEY and CDR2 is SMNVEV in the germline V gene (reference sequence). V was clipped by 2 bases and J by 0 bases, with 8 bases between them. The CDR3 region has the DNA TGTGCCAGCAGTTTAACAGGGATCTCCTACGAGCAGTACTTC. This translates into CASSLTGISYEQYF.

V gene TRBV9 combines with J gene TRBJ2-2, with TRBD1 as a possible D gene (7 bases). The CDR3 runs to 15 residues. Trimming pared 5 bases from V and 0 bases from J, leaving 11 bases between. Germline V CDR1 and CDR2: SGDLS, YYNGEE. The CDR3 DNA sequence: TGTGCCAGCAGGGGGGGACAGCCGAACACCGGGGAGCTGTTTTTT. Protein product: CASRGGQPNTGELFF.